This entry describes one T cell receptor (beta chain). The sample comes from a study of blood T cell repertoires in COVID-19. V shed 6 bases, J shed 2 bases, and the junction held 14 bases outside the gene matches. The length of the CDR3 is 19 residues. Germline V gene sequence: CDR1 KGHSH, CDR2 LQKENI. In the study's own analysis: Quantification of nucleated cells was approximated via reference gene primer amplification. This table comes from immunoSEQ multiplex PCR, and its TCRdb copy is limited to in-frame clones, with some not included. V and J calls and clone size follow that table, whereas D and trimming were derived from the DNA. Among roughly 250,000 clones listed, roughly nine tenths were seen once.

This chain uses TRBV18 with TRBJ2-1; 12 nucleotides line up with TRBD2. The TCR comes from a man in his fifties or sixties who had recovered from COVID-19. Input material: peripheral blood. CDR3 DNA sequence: TGTGCCAGCTCGCCGCTCCCGACTAGCGGGGGAGTGCCCTACAATGAGCAGTTCTTC. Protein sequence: CASSPLPTSGGVPYNEQFF.